Listed below are T cell receptor beta chains from one sample, sequenced in a study of blood T cell repertoires in COVID-19. TCRdb's copy holds only in-frame clones and misses some; the assay was immunoSEQ multiplex PCR. The repertoire consists of 150,000 to 200,000 clones, with about four fifths occurring once and the leading ten covering roughly 3.5%. The specimen was PBMCs or T cells enriched from blood (not recorded which). These TCRs come from a woman aged 55-69 years who had recovered from COVID-19. CDR3s include the opening cysteine and the closing phenylalanine or tryptophan. A D gene is named only where the DNA matches it firmly. The listing skips clone size in some rows; elsewhere it reads once, few, many or a size class.

V: TRBV18
size: NA
D: NA
length: 17
J: TRBJ2-4
DNA: TGTGCCAGCTCACCCGTTAAGGGGGTCTCGATGCAGGACATTCAGTACTTC
CDR3: CASSPVKGVSMQDIQYF

V: TRBV4-1
size: NA
D: NA
length: 16
J: TRBJ2-4
DNA: TGCGCCAGCAGCCTGCGACAGGAGAGAGCCAAAAACATTCAGTACTTC
CDR3: CASSLRQERAKNIQYF

V: TRBV5-4
size: NA
D: TRBD2
length: 13
J: TRBJ2-1
DNA: TGTGCCAGCAGCTTCGGGGGGGGCAATGAGCAGTTCTTC
CDR3: CASSFGGGNEQFF

V: TRBV6-5
size: NA
D: NA
length: 13
J: TRBJ2-1
DNA: TGTGCCAGCAGGGAGGGTTTTAGGACAGGGCAGTTCTTC
CDR3: CASREGFRTGQFF

V: TRBV20-1
size: NA
D: NA
length: 11
J: TRBJ1-2
DNA: TGCAGTGCTAATTCTCCCTATGGCTACACCTTC
CDR3: CSANSPYGYTF

V: TRBV9
size: NA
D: TRBD1
length: 13
J: TRBJ1-2
DNA: TGTGCCAGCAGCGACAGAGACAGGGTCGGCTACACCTTC
CDR3: CASSDRDRVGYTF

V: TRBV20-1
size: NA
D: NA
length: 10
J: TRBJ1-1
DNA: TGCAGTGCTAGGCGGACTGAAGCTTTCTTT
CDR3: CSARRTEAFF

V: TRBV7-7
size: once
D: TRBD1
length: 15
J: TRBJ2-5
DNA: TGTGCCAGCGCCCTAGCCTACAGGGGTGATGAGACCCAGTACTTC
CDR3: CASALAYRGDETQYF

V: TRBV2
size: NA
D: TRBD1
length: 12
J: TRBJ1-4
DNA: TGTGCTAGCGGGACAGGGTTTGAAAAACTGTTTTTT
CDR3: CASGTGFEKLFF

V: TRBV5-1
size: NA
D: TRBD1
length: 15
J: TRBJ2-1
DNA: TGCGCCAGCAGACTCTACCAGGGGGCCTACAATGAGCAGTTCTTC
CDR3: CASRLYQGAYNEQFF

V: TRBV4-1
size: NA
D: NA
length: 18
J: TRBJ1-3
DNA: TGCGCCAGCAGCCAAGATCGGGGGGCCCGGCGGGGAGGAAACACCATATATTTT
CDR3: CASSQDRGARRGGNTIYF

V: TRBV5-5
size: NA
D: NA
length: 17
J: TRBJ2-6
DNA: TGTGCCAGCAGCCCCATAGGCGCAGGGGCCGGGGCCAACGTCCTGACTTTC
CDR3: CASSPIGAGAGANVLTF

V: TRBV4-1
size: NA
D: NA
length: 16
J: TRBJ2-5
DNA: TGCGCCAGCAGCCAAGTAAACCTCGGGTTCCAAGAGACCCAGTACTTC
CDR3: CASSQVNLGFQETQYF

V: TRBV12-5
size: once
D: NA
length: 17
J: TRBJ1-3
DNA: TGTGCTAGTGGTTTGATTGTGGGCCAGAGCTCTGGAAACACCATATATTTT
CDR3: CASGLIVGQSSGNTIYF

V: TRBV5-1
size: NA
D: NA
length: 18
J: TRBJ1-2
DNA: TGCGCCAGCAGCTATAGGCCAGCGGGGGAACAGGCTAACTATGGCTACACCTTC
CDR3: CASSYRPAGEQANYGYTF

V: TRBV30
size: NA
D: NA
length: 12
J: TRBJ2-5
DNA: TGTGCCTGGGACTCGGGGATAGAGACCCAGTACTTC
CDR3: CAWDSGIETQYF

V: TRBV19
size: NA
D: TRBD1
length: 13
J: TRBJ1-2
DNA: TGTGCCAGTAGGCCCGGGACAGGGCAAGGCTACACCTTC
CDR3: CASRPGTGQGYTF

V: TRBV5-4
size: NA
D: NA
length: 15
J: TRBJ1-5
DNA: TGTGCCAGCAGCTTGGGGGGGCAGATAAATCAGCCCCAGCATTTT
CDR3: CASSLGGQINQPQHF

V: TRBV27
size: NA
D: TRBD2
length: 18
J: TRBJ2-1
DNA: TGTGCCAGCAGTCGACTGAACCCCTTGGGACTAGCGGGGAATGAGCAGTTCTTC
CDR3: CASSRLNPLGLAGNEQFF

V: TRBV27
size: NA
D: NA
length: 15
J: TRBJ1-2
DNA: TGTGCCAGCAGTTTATCAGGGGAAGGTGACTATGGCTACACCTTC
CDR3: CASSLSGEGDYGYTF

V: TRBV7-6
size: many
D: TRBD1
length: 15
J: TRBJ1-1
DNA: TGTGCCAGCAGCGCAGAACAGGGGGAGGACACTGAAGCTTTCTTT
CDR3: CASSAEQGEDTEAFF

V: TRBV10-3
size: NA
D: NA
length: 14
J: TRBJ2-3
DNA: TGTGCCCCCGGCTGGCGCAGTATGGTTTGGAGGCAGTATTTT
CDR3: CAPGWRSMVWRQYF

V: TRBV5-1
size: NA
D: NA
length: 17
J: TRBJ1-4
DNA: TGCGCCAGCAGCTTGACACCCCTTTCGAGGACTAATGAAAAACTGTTTTTT
CDR3: CASSLTPLSRTNEKLFF

V: TRBV30
size: NA
D: TRBD1
length: 12
J: TRBJ1-1
DNA: TGTGCCTGGAGTGTCAGGGGGAGTGGCGCTTTCTTT
CDR3: CAWSVRGSGAFF

V: TRBV7-2
size: NA
D: NA
length: 14
J: TRBJ1-6
DNA: TGTGCCAGCAGCTTACCTCGGGATAATTCACCCCTCCACTTT
CDR3: CASSLPRDNSPLHF

V: TRBV18
size: NA
D: NA
length: 14
J: TRBJ2-7
DNA: TGTGCCAGCTCACCGGACAGTCTTTCCTACGAGCAGTACTTC
CDR3: CASSPDSLSYEQYF

V: TRBV14
size: NA
D: NA
length: 16
J: TRBJ2-2
DNA: TGTGCCAGCAGCCAAGGCCTACAGGGCGGTGCCGGGGAGCTGTTTTTT
CDR3: CASSQGLQGGAGELFF

V: TRBV10-1
size: few
D: TRBD1
length: 13
J: TRBJ1-1
DNA: TGCGCCAGCAGTAGGGACAGGGGCACTGAAGCTTTCTTT
CDR3: CASSRDRGTEAFF

V: TRBV30
size: NA
D: TRBD1
length: 17
J: TRBJ2-5
DNA: TGTGCCTGGGCGTTGTTACCAGCGACAGGGGATCGAGAGACCCAGTACTTC
CDR3: CAWALLPATGDRETQYF

V: TRBV3-1/TRBV3-2
size: NA
D: NA
length: 15
J: TRBJ2-7
DNA: TGTGCCAGCAGCCAAGCTCCGGACAGTTTCTACGAGCAGTACTTC
CDR3: CASSQAPDSFYEQYF

V: TRBV11-3
size: NA
D: NA
length: 15
J: TRBJ2-5
DNA: TGTGCCAGCAGCCCGGGCCGAGGACACAGGGAGACCCAGTACTTC
CDR3: CASSPGRGHRETQYF

V: TRBV19
size: NA
D: TRBD1
length: 15
J: TRBJ1-5
DNA: TGTGCCAGTAGTATTGACAGGGGGCGCAATCAGCCCCAGCATTTT
CDR3: CASSIDRGRNQPQHF

V: TRBV5-1
size: NA
D: NA
length: 13
J: TRBJ2-1
DNA: TGCGCCAGCAGCTTCGGAGGGGACAATGAGCAGTTCTTC
CDR3: CASSFGGDNEQFF

V: TRBV19
size: few
D: NA
length: 15
J: TRBJ1-5
DNA: TGTGCCAGTAGTTCCCGGGGTGGTACTTATCAGCCCCAGCATTTT
CDR3: CASSSRGGTYQPQHF

V: TRBV7-8
size: NA
D: TRBD2
length: 19
J: TRBJ2-2
DNA: TGTGCCAGCAGCCCAACAAGACGACTAGCGGGGGAGAACACCGGGGAGCTGTTTTTT
CDR3: CASSPTRRLAGENTGELFF

V: TRBV19
size: NA
D: NA
length: 12
J: TRBJ1-2
DNA: TGTGCCAGACTCACAGGGTACTATGGCTACACCTTC
CDR3: CARLTGYYGYTF

V: TRBV10-3
size: few
D: TRBD1
length: 16
J: TRBJ1-6
DNA: TGTGCCTCTGGAGCTCACAACAGGGGGGAAAATTCACCCCTCCACTTT
CDR3: CASGAHNRGENSPLHF

V: TRBV10-1
size: few
D: TRBD2
length: 15
J: TRBJ2-3
DNA: TGCGCCAGCAGTGCCGCTAATAGCGGGAGCGATACGCAGTATTTT
CDR3: CASSAANSGSDTQYF

V: TRBV5-1
size: NA
D: TRBD2
length: 15
J: TRBJ2-5
DNA: TGCGCCAGCAGCTTACTAGCGGGGGTTCAAGAGACCCAGTACTTC
CDR3: CASSLLAGVQETQYF

V: TRBV6-5
size: NA
D: TRBD2
length: 14
J: TRBJ2-1
DNA: TGTGCCAGCAGTCTAGCGGCGGAATACAATGAGCAGTTCTTC
CDR3: CASSLAAEYNEQFF

V: TRBV19
size: NA
D: NA
length: 14
J: TRBJ1-5
DNA: TGTGCCAGTCAATGGGACACCCGCAATCAGCCCCAGCATTTT
CDR3: CASQWDTRNQPQHF

V: TRBV19
size: NA
D: TRBD1
length: 15
J: TRBJ2-1
DNA: TGTGCCAGTAGGAGGGACAGGGGGCTCTACAATGAGCAGTTCTTC
CDR3: CASRRDRGLYNEQFF

V: TRBV19
size: NA
D: NA
length: 14
J: TRBJ1-1
DNA: TGTGCCAGTAGTATACCAGGGATGAACACTGAAGCTTTCTTT
CDR3: CASSIPGMNTEAFF

V: TRBV19
size: NA
D: TRBD1
length: 13
J: TRBJ1-1
DNA: TGTGCCAGTAGCATGACAGGGGTCACTGAAGCTTTCTTT
CDR3: CASSMTGVTEAFF

V: TRBV4-2
size: NA
D: TRBD2
length: 16
J: TRBJ2-2
DNA: TGTGCCAGCAGCCCCCCCGGTCTAGCGGGGAAGGGGGAGCTGTTTTTT
CDR3: CASSPPGLAGKGELFF

V: TRBV24-1
size: NA
D: TRBD1
length: 15
J: TRBJ2-7
DNA: TGTGCCACCAGTGGCGGGACAGGGTACCCTTACGAGCAGTACTTC
CDR3: CATSGGTGYPYEQYF

V: TRBV10-3
size: NA
D: NA
length: 14
J: TRBJ1-2
DNA: TGTGCCATCAGTGACGACACAGGGAGAGATGGCTACACCTTC
CDR3: CAISDDTGRDGYTF

V: TRBV5-6
size: once
D: TRBD1
length: 16
J: TRBJ1-6
DNA: TGTGCCAGCAGCCTCGGGACAGCCACCTATAATTCACCCCTCCACTTT
CDR3: CASSLGTATYNSPLHF

V: TRBV19
size: NA
D: TRBD2
length: 16
J: TRBJ2-2
DNA: TGTGCCAGTATCCAGGGCGGCGGGGGGGCCTACGGGGAGCTGTTTTTT
CDR3: CASIQGGGGAYGELFF